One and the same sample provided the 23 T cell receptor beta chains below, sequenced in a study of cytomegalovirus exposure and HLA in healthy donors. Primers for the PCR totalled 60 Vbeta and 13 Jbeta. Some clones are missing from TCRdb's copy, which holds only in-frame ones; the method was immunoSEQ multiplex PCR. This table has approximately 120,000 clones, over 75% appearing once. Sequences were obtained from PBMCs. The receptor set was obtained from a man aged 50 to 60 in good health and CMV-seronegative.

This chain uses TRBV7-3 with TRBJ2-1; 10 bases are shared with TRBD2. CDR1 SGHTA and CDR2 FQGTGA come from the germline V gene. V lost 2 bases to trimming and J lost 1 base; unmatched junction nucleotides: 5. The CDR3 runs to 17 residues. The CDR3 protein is CASSLLGSGRSYNEQFF. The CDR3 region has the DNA TGTGCCAGCAGCTTATTGGGTAGCGGGAGGTCCTACAATGAGCAGTTCTTC. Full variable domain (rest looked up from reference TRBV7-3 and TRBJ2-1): GAGVSQTPSNKVTEKGKYVELRCDPISGHTALYWYRQSLGQGPEFLIYFQGTGAADDSGLPNDRFFAVRPEGSVSTLKIQRTERGDSAVYLCASSLLGSGRSYNEQFFGPGTRLTVL.

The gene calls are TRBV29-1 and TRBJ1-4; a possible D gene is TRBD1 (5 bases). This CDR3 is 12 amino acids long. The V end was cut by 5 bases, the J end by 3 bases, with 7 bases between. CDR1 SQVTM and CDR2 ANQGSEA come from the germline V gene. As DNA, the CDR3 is TGCAGCGTTAGACAGCCTAATGAAAAACTGTTTTTT. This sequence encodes CSVRQPNEKLFF.

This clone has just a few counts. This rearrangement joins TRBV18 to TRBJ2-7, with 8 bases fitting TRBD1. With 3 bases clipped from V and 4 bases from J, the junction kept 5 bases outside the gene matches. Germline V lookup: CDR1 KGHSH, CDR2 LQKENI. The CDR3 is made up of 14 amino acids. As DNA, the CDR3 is TGTGCCAGCTCACCCGGACAGGGTCTTTACGAGCAGTACTTC. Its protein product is CASSPGQGLYEQYF.

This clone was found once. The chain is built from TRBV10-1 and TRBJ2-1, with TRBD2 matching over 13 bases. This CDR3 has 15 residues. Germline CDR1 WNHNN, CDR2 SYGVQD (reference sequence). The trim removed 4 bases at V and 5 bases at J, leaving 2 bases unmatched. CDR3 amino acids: CASSAGLAGDNEQFF. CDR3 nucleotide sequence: TGCGCCAGCAGTGCCGGACTAGCGGGGGACAATGAGCAGTTCTTC.

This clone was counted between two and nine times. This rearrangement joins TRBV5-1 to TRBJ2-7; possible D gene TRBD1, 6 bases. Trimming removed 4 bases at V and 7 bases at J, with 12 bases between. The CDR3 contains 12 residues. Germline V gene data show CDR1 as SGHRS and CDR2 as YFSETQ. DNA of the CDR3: TGCGCCAGCAGCCGACAGGCCGAGGAGCAGTACTTC. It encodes CASSRQAEEQYF.

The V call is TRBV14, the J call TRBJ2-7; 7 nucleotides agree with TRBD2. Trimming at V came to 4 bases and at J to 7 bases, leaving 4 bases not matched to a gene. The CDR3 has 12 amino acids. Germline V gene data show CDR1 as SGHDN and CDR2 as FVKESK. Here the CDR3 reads CASSLGGYEQYF. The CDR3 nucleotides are TGTGCCAGCAGCCTGGGGGGGTATGAGCAGTACTTC. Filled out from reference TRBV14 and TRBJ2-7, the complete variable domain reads EAGVTQFPSHSVIEKGQTVTLRCDPISGHDNLYWYRRVMGKEIKFLLHFVKESKQDESGMPNNRFLAERTGGTYSTLKVQPAELEDSGVYFCASSLGGYEQYFGPGTRLTVT.

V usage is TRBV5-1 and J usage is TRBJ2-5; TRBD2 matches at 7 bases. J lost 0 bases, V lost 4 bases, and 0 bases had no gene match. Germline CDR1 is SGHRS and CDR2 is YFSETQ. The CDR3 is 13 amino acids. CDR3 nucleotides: TGCGCCAGCAGCCGGGGGGACCAAGAGACCCAGTACTTC. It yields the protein CASSRGDQETQYF.

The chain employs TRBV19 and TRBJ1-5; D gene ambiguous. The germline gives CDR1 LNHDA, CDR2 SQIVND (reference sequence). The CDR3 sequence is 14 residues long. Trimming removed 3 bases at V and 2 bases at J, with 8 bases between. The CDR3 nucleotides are TGTGCCAGTAGTATCCGGCAGGGCAATCAGCCCCAGCATTTT. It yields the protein CASSIRQGNQPQHF.

For the CDR3, the DNA is TGTGCCAGCAGCTCAACTAGCGGGGCCTCCTACGAGCAGTACTTC. It codes for CASSSTSGASYEQYF. V is TRBV6-6 and J is TRBJ2-7; TRBD2 matches at 10 bases. Per the germline V gene, CDR1 is MNHNY and CDR2 is SVGAGI (reference sequence). Trimming cost V 6 bases and J 0 bases; bases outside gene matches: 5. The CDR3 totals 15 residues.

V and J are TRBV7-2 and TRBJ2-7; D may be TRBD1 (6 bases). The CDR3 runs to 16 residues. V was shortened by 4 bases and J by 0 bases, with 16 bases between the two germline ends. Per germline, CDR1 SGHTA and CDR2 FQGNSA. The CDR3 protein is CASSSPGGSSSYEQYF. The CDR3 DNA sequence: TGTGCCAGCAGCTCTCCTGGGGGCTCTAGCTCCTACGAGCAGTACTTC.

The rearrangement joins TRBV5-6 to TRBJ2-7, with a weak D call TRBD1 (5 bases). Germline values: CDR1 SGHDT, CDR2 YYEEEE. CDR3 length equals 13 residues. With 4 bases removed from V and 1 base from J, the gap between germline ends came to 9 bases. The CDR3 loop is CASSEGDSYEQYF. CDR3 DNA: TGTGCCAGCAGCGAAGGGGATTCCTACGAGCAGTACTTC.

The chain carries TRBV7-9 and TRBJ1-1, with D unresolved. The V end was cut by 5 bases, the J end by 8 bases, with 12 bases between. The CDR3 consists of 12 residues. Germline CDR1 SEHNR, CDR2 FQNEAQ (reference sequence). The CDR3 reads CASSPTRLEAFF. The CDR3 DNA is TGTGCCAGCAGCCCGACGAGGTTAGAAGCTTTCTTT.

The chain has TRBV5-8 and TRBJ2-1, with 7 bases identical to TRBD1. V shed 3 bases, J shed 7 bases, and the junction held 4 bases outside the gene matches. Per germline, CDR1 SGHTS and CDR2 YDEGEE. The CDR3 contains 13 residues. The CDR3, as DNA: TGTGCCAGCAGCTCCCGACAGGGAAATGAGCAGTTCTTC. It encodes CASSSRQGNEQFF.

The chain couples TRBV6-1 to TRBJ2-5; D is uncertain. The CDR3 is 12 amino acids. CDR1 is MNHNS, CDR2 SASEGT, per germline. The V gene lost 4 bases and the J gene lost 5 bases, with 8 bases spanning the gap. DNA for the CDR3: TGTGCCAGCAGTGTTGATAGCGAGACCCAGTACTTC. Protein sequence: CASSVDSETQYF.

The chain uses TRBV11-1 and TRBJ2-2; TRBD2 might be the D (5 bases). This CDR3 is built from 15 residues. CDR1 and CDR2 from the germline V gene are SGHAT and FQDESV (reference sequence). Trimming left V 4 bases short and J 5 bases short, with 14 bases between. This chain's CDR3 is CASSYLSGGTGELFF. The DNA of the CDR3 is TGTGCCAGCAGCTACCTTTCAGGAGGAACCGGGGAGCTGTTTTTT.

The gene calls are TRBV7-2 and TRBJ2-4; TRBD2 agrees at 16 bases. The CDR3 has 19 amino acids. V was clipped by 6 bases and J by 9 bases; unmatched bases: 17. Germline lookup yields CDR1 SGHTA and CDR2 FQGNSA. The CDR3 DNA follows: TGTGCCAGCAGTCCCCTAGGGGGACTAGCGGGAGGGCCCGTTAGCATTCAGTACTTC. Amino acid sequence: CASSPLGGLAGGPVSIQYF.

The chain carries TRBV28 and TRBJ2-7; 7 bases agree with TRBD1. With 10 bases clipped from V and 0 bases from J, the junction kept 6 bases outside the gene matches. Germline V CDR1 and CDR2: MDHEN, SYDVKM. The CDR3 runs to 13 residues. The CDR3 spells CATQRDSSYEQYF. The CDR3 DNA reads TGTGCCACCCAAAGGGACAGCTCCTACGAGCAGTACTTC. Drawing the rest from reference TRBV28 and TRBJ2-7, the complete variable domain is DVKVTQSSRYLVKRTGEKVFLECVQDMDHENMFWYRQDPGLGLRLIYFSYDVKMKEKGDIPEGYSVSREKKERFSLILESASTNQTSMYLCATQRDSSYEQYFGPGTRLTVT.

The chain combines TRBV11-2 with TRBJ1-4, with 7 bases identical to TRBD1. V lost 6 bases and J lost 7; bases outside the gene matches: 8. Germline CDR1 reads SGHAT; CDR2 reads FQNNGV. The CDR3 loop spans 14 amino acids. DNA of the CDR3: TGTGCCAGCAGAACGGGACAGTTAAGTGAAAAACTGTTTTTT. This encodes CASRTGQLSEKLFF.

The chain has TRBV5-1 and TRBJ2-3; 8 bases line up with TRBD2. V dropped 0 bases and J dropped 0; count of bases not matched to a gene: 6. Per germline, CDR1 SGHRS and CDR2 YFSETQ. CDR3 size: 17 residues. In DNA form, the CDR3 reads TGCGCCAGCAGCTTGGCGGGAGGGACTCTTAGCACAGATACGCAGTATTTT. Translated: CASSLAGGTLSTDTQYF.

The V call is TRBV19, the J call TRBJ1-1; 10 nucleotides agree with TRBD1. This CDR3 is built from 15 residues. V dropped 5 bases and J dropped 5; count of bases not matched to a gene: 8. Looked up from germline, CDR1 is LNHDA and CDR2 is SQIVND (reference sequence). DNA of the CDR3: TGTGCCAGTAGTGAAAGACAGGGGGCGCAGACTGAAGCTTTCTTT. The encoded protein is CASSERQGAQTEAFF.

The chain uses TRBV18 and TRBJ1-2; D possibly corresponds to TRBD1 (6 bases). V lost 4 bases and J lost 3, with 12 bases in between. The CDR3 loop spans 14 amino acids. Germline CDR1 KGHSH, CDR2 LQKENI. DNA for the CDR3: TGTGCCAGCTCACGTTCGGGGGGCGACTATGGCTACACCTTC. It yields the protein CASSRSGGDYGYTF.

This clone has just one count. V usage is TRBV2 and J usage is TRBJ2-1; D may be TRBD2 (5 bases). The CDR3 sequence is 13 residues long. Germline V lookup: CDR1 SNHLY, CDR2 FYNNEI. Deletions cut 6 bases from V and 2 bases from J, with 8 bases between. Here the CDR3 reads CASSREAYNEQFF. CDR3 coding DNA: TGTGCCAGCAGCCGGGAAGCCTACAATGAGCAGTTCTTC.

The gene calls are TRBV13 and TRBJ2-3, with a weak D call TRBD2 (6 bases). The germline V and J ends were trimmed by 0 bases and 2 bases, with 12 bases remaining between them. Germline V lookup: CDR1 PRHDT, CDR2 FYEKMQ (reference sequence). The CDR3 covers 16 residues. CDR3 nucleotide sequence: TGTGCCAGCAGCTTAGGCTTTAGCGGAAACACAGATACGCAGTATTTT. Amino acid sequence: CASSLGFSGNTDTQYF.